The T cell receptor (beta chain) under discussion was sequenced for a study of T cells in Graves' hyperthyroidism and ophthalmopathy. TCR beta CDR3 regions were amplified from RNA transcripts. In the first-round RT-PCR of the TCR CDR3, the HTBI primer set was used. Using its own MiXCR run on the multiplex PCR reads, TCRdb lists one record per CDR3 protein. The sample comprises approximately 510,000 distinct CDR3 sequences, around 21% of which are singletons, and around 27% rests with the top ten. Stable hyperthyroidism: no ophthalmopathy progression over 18 months of follow-up. Hyperthyroidism, newly diagnosed and lasting under 2 months, affected patients aged 18 to 65. The PBMCs studied were ones that came from 10 ml fresh peripheral blood. Sequenced sample: blood. The TCR originated in a man aged 18 to 30 with Graves' hyperthyroidism.

This chain's CDR3 is CASSTGPPQETQYF. CDR3 coding DNA: TGCGCCAGCAGCACCGGGCCGCCTCAAGAGACCCAGTACTTC. The gene calls are TRBV5-1 and TRBJ2-5; no clear D. CDR1 and CDR2 (germline): SGHRS, YFSETQ. V shed 4 bases and J shed 2 bases, with 12 bases lying between them. The CDR3 extends over 14 amino acids.